Shown below are 2 T cell receptor beta chains from a single sample sequenced in a study of identical twins. TCRdb processed the 5' RACE reads anew with MiXCR; each CDR3 protein has one entry. The sample has about 530,000 distinct CDR3 sequences, around 20% seen once; the top ten hold about 0.48%. These data were also reused for a study on yellow fever vaccine responses in identical twins.

The sample taken for sequencing was CD4+ T cells sorted from blood. All receptors derive from a woman between 18 and 29 years old in good health.

The V and J genes are TRBV18 and TRBJ1-4; a possible D gene is TRBD1 (6 bases). CDR1 and CDR2 (germline): KGHSH, LQKENI. This CDR3 is 16 amino acids long. Trimming removed 0 bases from V and 4 bases from J, with 12 bases in between. This CDR3 is CASSPPDRSLNEKLFF. The CDR3 region has the DNA TGTGCCAGCTCACCACCCGACAGGTCCCTTAATGAAAAACTGTTTTTT.

This clonotype appeared a few times. This chain links TRBV11-1 with TRBJ2-4; D possibly corresponds to TRBD2 (5 bases). V gave up 5 bases and J gave up 7 bases, with 12 bases separating them. Germline CDR1 SGHAT, CDR2 FQDESV (reference sequence). This CDR3 spans 13 amino acids. Here the CDR3 DNA reads TGTGCCAGCAGCCTCTCGGGGTGGAACATTCAGTACTTC. Protein: CASSLSGWNIQYF.